The clone carrying this T cell receptor beta chain was counted many times. Germline V lookup: CDR1 SGHRS, CDR2 YFSETQ. The CDR3 covers 13 residues. V was pared by 0 bases and J by 10 bases, with 14 bases between. Uncontrolled infection, other autoimmune disease, pregnancy or lactation barred patients from enrollment. This sample is part of a study of T cells in Graves' hyperthyroidism and ophthalmopathy. Authors of the study amplified TCR beta CDR3 regions from RNA transcripts. The TCR CDR3 first-round RT-PCR relied on the HTBI primer set. TCRdb recomputed calls from the multiplex PCR reads with MiXCR, one row per CDR3 protein. The table has 500,000 to 600,000 distinct CDR3 sequences, around 46% seen once.

The chain has TRBV5-1 and TRBJ2-7; unclear D gene. The sequence was obtained from an adult woman with Graves' disease, either hyperthyroidism or ophthalmopathy (not recorded which). The material sequenced was peripheral blood or thyroid tissue (not recorded which). The CDR3: CASSLEPSQNQYF. As DNA, the CDR3 is TGCGCCAGCAGCTTGGAGCCCAGCCAAAACCAGTACTTC.